This entry describes one TCR beta chain. These data originate in a study of blood T cell repertoires in COVID-19. Study details: Acute and convalescent COVID-19 samples came from the United States, Italy and Spain. T cells, B-cell-depleted T cells, or PBMCs supplied cDNA or gDNA.

Per the original methods: Researchers report that nucleated cell counts were estimated from reference gene primer amplification. Method: immunoSEQ multiplex PCR; TCRdb's copy keeps in-frame clones and lacks some. V and J calls and clone size are as listed in that table; D and trimming were resolved from the DNA. In the table there are 250,000 to 300,000 clones, 86% of which are singletons. Patients in Seattle were enrolled during active infection, then followed longitudinally. The receptor was derived from a woman aged 30 to 39 with COVID-19, enrolled during active disease. The sequenced material came from peripheral blood.

This chain's CDR3 is CSVVAGPYEQYF. As DNA, the CDR3 is TGCAGCGTTGTTGCGGGGCCCTACGAGCAGTACTTC. The chain employs TRBV29-1 and TRBJ2-7, with D possibly TRBD2 on 6 matching bases. The CDR3 is made up of 12 amino acids. Germline values: CDR1 SQVTM, CDR2 ANQGSEA. Trimming shortened V by 4 bases and J by 2 bases, and 9 bases separated the two germline ends.